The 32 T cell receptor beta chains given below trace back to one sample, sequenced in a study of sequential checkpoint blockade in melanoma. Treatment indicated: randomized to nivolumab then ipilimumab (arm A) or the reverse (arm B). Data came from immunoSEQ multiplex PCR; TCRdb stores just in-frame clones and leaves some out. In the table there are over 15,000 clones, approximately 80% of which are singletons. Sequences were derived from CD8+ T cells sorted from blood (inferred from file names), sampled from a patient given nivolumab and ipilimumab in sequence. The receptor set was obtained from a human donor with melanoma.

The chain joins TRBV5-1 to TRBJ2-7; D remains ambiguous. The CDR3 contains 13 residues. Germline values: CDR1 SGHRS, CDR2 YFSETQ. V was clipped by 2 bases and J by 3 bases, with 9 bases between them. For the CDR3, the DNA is TGCGCCAGCAGCTTTGAAGGAGACTACGAGCAGTACTTC. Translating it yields CASSFEGDYEQYF.

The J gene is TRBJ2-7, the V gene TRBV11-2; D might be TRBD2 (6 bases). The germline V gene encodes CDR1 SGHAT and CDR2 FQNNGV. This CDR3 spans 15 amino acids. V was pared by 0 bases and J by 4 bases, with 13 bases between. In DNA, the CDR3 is TGTGCCAGCAGCTTAGAAGGCGGGATGACGTACGAGCAGTACTTC. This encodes CASSLEGGMTYEQYF.

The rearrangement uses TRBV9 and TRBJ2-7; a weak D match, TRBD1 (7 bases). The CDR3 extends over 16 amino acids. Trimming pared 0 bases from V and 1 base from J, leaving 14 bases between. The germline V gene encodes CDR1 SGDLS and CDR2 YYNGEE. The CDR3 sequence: CASSVAAGTDSYEQYF. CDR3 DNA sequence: TGTGCCAGCAGCGTAGCTGCGGGGACAGATTCCTACGAGCAGTACTTC.

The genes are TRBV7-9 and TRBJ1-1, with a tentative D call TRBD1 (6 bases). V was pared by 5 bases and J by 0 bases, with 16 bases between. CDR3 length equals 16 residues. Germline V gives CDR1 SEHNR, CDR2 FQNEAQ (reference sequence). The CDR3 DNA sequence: TGTGCCAGCAGCCCCCTTCGAGGGGACATGAACACTGAAGCTTTCTTT. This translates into CASSPLRGDMNTEAFF.

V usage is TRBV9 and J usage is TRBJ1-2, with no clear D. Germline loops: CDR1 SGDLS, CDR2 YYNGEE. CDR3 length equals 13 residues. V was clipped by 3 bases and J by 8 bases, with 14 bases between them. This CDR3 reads CASSDRDHAGYTF. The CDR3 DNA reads TGTGCCAGCAGCGACCGGGATCATGCAGGCTACACCTTC.

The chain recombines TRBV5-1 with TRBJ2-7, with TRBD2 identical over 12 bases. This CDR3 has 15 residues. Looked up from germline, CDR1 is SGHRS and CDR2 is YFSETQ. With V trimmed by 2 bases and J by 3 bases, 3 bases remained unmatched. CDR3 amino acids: CASSFRLAGVYEQYF. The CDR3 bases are TGCGCCAGCAGCTTTAGACTAGCGGGAGTCTACGAGCAGTACTTC.

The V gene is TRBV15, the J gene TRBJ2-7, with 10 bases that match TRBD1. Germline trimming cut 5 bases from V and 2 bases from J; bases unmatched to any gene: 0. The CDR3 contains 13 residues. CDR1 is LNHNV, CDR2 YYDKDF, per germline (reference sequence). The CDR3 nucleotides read TGTGCCACCAGCGGACAGGGGGCCTACGAGCAGTACTTC. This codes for CATSGQGAYEQYF.

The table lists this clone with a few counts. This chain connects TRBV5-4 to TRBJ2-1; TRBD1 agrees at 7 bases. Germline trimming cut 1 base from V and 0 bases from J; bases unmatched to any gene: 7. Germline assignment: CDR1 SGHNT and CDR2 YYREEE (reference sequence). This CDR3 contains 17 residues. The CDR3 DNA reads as TGTGCCAGCAGCTTGACAGGGGCCGAGAGCTCCTACAATGAGCAGTTCTTC. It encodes CASSLTGAESSYNEQFF. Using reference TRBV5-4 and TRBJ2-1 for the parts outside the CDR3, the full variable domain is ETGVTQSPTHLIKTRGQQVTLRCSSQSGHNTVSWYQQALGQGPQFIFQYYREEENGRGNFPPRFSGLQFPNYSSELNVNALELDDSALYLCASSLTGAESSYNEQFFGPGTRLTVL.

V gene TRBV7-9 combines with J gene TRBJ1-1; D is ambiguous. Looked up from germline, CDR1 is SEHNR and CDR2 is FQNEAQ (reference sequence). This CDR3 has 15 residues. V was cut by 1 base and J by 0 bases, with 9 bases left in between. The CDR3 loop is CASSLGTVMNTEAFF. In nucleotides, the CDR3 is TGTGCCAGCAGCTTAGGAACAGTCATGAACACTGAAGCTTTCTTT.

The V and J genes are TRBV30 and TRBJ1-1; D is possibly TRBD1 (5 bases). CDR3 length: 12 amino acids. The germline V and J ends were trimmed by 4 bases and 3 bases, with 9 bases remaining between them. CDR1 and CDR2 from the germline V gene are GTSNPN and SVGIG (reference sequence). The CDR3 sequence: CAWTGGDTEAFF. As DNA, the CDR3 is TGTGCCTGGACGGGGGGGGACACTGAAGCTTTCTTT.

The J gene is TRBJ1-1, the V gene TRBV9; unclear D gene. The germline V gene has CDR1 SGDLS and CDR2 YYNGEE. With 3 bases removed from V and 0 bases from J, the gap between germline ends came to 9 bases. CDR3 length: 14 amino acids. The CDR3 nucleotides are TGTGCCAGCAGCGCTACCCTATTGAACACTGAAGCTTTCTTT. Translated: CASSATLLNTEAFF. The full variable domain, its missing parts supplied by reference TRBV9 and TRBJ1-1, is DSGVTQTPKHLITATGQRVTLRCSPRSGDLSVYWYQQSLDQGLQFLIQYYNGEERAKGNILERFSAQQFPDLHSELNLSSLELGDSALYFCASSATLLNTEAFFGQGTRLTVV.

DNA for the CDR3: TGTGCCAGCAGCCAAGAGACAGGGGAAAGGTGGAACACTGAAGCTTTCTTT. Its protein is CASSQETGERWNTEAFF. This sequence joins TRBV4-2 and TRBJ1-1, with TRBD1 matching over 8 bases. This CDR3 comprises 17 residues. From germline, CDR1 is LGHNA and CDR2 YNFKEQ. V shed 0 bases, J shed 1 base, and the junction held 7 bases outside the gene matches.

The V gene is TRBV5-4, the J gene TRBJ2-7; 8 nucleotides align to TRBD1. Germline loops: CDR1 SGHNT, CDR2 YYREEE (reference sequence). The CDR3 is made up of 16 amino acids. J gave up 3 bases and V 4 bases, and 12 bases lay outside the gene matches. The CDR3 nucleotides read TGTGCCAGCAGCCCGACCGGGACAGGTAGGGTCTACGAGCAGTACTTC. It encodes CASSPTGTGRVYEQYF.

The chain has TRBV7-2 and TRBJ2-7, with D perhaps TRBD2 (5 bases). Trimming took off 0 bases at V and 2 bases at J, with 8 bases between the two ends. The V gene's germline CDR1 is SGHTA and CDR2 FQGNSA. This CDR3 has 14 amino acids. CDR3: CASSLAAEAYEQYF. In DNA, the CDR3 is TGTGCCAGCAGCTTAGCGGCGGAGGCCTACGAGCAGTACTTC.

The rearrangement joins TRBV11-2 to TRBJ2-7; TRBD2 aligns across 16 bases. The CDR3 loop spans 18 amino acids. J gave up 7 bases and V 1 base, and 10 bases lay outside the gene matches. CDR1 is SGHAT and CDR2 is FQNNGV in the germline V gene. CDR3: CASSLALGTSGRADEQYF. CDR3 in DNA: TGTGCCAGCAGCTTAGCTTTAGGGACTAGCGGGAGGGCGGATGAGCAGTACTTC.

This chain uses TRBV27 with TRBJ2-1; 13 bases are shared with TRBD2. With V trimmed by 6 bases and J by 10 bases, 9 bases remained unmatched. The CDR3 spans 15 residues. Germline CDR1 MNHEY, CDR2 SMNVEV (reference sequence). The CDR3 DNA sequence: TGTGCCAGCAGCCCTGAACTAGCGGGAGGGCCCGAGCAGTTCTTC. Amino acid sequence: CASSPELAGGPEQFF.

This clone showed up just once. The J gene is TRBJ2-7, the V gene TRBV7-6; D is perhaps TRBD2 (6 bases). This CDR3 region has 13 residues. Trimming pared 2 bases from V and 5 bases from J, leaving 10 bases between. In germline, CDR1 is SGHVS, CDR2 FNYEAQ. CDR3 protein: CASSLTSFDEQYF. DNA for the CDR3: TGTGCCAGCAGCTTAACTAGCTTCGACGAGCAGTACTTC.

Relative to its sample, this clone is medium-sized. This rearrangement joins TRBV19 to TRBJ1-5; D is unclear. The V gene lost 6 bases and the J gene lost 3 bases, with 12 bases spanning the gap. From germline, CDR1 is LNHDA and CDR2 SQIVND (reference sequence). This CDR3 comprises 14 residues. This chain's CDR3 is CASRAPGFNQPQHF. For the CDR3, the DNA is TGTGCCAGTAGGGCTCCAGGTTTCAATCAGCCCCAGCATTTT.

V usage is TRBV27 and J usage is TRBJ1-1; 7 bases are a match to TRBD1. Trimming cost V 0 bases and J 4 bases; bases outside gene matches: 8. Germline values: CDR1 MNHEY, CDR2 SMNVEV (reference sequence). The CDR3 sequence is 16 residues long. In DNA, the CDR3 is TGTGCCAGCAGTTTATCGCCACCGACAGGGTCCACTGAAGCTTTCTTT. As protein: CASSLSPPTGSTEAFF.

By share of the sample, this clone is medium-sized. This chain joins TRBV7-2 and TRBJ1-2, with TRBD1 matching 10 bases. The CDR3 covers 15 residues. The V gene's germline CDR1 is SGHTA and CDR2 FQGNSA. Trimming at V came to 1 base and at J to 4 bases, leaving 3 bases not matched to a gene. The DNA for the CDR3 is TGTGCCAGCAGCTTAGAAGGGACAGGGGTCTATGGCTACACCTTC. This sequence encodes CASSLEGTGVYGYTF.

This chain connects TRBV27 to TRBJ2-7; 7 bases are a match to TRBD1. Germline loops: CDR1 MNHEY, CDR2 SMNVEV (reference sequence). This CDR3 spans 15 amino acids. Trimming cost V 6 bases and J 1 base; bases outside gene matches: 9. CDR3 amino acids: CASSPTGAASYEQYF. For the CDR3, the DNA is TGTGCCAGCAGCCCCACAGGGGCGGCGTCCTACGAGCAGTACTTC.

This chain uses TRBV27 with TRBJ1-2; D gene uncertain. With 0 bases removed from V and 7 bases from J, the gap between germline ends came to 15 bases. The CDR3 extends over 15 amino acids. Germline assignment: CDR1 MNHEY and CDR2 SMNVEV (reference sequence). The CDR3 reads CASSLSRVPPTGYTF. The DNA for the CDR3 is TGTGCCAGCAGTTTATCGAGGGTCCCTCCGACTGGCTACACCTTC.

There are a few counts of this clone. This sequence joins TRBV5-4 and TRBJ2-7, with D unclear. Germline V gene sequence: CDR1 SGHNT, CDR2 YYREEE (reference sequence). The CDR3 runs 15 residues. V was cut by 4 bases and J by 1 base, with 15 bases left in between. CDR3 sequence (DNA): TGTGCCAGCAGCCCCTACCCAGGTAGTTCCTACGAGCAGTACTTC. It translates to CASSPYPGSSYEQYF.

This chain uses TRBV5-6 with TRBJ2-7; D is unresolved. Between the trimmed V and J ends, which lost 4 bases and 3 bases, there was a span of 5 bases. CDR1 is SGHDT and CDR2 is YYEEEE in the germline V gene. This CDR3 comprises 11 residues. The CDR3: CASSSHYEQYF. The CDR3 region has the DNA TGTGCCAGCAGCAGCCACTACGAGCAGTACTTC.

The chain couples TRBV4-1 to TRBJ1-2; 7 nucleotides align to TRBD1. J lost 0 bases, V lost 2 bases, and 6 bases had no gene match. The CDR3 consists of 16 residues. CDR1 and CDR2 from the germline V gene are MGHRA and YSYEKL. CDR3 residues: CASSQLWDSTNYGYTF. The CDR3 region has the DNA TGCGCCAGCAGCCAACTCTGGGACAGCACTAACTATGGCTACACCTTC.

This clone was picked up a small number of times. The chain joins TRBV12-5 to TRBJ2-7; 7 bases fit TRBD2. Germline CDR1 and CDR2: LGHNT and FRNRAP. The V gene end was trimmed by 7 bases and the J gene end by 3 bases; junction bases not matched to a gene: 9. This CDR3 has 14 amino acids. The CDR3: CASANGGSVYEQYF. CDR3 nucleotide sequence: TGTGCTAGTGCCAACGGGGGGTCAGTCTACGAGCAGTACTTC.

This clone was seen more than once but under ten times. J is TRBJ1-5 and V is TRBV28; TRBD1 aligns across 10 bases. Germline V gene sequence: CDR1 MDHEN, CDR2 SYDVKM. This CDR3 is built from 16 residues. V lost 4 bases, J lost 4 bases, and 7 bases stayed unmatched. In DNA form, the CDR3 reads TGTGCCAGCAGTTCCACTTGGACAGGGGGAAATCAGCCCCAGCATTTT. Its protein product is CASSSTWTGGNQPQHF.

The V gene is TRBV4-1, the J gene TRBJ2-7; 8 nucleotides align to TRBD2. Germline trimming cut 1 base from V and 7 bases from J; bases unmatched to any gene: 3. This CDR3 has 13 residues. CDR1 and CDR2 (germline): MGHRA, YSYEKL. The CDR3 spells CASSQAGGGEQYF. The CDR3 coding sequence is TGCGCCAGCAGCCAAGCGGGGGGGGGTGAGCAGTACTTC.

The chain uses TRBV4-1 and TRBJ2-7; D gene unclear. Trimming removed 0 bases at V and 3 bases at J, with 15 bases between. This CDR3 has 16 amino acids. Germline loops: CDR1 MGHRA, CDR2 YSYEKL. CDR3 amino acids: CASSQDQGSSFYEQYF. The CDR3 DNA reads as TGCGCCAGCAGCCAAGATCAAGGTAGCAGCTTCTACGAGCAGTACTTC.

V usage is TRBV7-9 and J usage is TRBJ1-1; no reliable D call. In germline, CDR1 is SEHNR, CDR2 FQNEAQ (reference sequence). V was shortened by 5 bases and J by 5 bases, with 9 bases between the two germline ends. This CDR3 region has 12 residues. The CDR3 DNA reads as TGTGCCAGCAGCCTCACTGTGACTGAAGCTTTCTTT. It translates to CASSLTVTEAFF.

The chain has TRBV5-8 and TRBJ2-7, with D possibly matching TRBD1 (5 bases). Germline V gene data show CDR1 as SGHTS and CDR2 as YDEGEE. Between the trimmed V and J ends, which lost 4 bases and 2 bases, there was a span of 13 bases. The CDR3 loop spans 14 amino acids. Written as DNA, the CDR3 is TGTGCCAGCAGCCTTAGACGGACACCCTACGAGCAGTACTTC. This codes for CASSLRRTPYEQYF.

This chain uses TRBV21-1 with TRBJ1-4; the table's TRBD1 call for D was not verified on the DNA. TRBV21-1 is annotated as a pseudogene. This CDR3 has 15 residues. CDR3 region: CASSKRETINEKLFF. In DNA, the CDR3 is TGTGCCAGCAGCAAACGAGAGACAATTAATGAAAAACTGTTTTTT.